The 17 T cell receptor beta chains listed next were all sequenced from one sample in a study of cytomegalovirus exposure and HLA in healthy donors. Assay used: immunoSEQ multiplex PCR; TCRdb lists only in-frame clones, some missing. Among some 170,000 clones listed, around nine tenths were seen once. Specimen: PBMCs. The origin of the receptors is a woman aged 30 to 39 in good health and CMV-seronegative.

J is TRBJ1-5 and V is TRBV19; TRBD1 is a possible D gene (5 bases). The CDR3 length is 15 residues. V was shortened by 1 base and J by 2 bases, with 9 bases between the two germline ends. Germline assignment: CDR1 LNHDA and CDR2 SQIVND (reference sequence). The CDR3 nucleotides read TGTGCCAGTAGTATAGCGGGGGAAGGCAATCAGCCCCAGCATTTT. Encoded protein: CASSIAGEGNQPQHF.

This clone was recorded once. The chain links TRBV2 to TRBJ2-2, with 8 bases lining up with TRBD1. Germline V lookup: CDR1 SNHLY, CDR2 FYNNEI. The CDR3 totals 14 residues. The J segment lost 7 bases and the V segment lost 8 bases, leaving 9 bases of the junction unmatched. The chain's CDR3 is CASAQGALFGELFF. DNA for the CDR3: TGTGCCAGCGCCCAGGGGGCCTTATTCGGGGAGCTGTTTTTT.

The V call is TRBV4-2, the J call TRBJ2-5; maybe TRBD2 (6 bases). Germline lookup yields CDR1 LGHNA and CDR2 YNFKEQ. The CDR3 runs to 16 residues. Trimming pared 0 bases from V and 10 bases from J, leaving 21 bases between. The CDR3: CASSQEGGRRLVDQYF. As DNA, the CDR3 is TGTGCCAGCAGCCAAGAGGGCGGCAGGAGACTAGTGGACCAGTACTTC.

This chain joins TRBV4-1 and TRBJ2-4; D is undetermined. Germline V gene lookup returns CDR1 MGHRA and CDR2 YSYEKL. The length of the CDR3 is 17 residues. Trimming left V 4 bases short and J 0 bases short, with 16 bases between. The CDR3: CASSLTDQTIAKNIQYF. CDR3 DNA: TGCGCCAGCAGCCTAACAGACCAGACGATAGCCAAAAACATTCAGTACTTC.

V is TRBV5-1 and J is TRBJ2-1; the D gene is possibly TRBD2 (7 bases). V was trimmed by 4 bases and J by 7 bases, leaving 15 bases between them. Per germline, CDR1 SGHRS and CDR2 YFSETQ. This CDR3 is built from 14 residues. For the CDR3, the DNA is TGCGCCAGCAGCGTCGGGGGGCGGTCAAATGAGCAGTTCTTC. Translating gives CASSVGGRSNEQFF.

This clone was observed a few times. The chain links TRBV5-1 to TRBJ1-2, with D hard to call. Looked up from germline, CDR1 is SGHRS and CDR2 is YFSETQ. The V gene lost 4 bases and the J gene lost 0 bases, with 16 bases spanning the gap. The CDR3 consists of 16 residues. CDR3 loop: CASSPQHSESNYGYTF. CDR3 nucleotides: TGCGCCAGCAGCCCACAACACTCGGAGTCTAACTATGGCTACACCTTC.

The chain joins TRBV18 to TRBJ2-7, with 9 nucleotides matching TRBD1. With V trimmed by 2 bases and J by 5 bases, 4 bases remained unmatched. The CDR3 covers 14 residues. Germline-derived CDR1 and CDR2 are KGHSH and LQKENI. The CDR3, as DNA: TGTGCCAGCTCACCAAGGACAGGGGTCAACGAGCAGTACTTC. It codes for CASSPRTGVNEQYF.

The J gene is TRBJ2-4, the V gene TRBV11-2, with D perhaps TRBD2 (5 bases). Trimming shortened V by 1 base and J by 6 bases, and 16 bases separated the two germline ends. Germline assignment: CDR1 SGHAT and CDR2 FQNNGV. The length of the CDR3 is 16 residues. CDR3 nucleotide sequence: TGTGCCAGCAGCTTAGGAGGGCTCGATGATGGAAACATTCAGTACTTC. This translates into CASSLGGLDDGNIQYF.

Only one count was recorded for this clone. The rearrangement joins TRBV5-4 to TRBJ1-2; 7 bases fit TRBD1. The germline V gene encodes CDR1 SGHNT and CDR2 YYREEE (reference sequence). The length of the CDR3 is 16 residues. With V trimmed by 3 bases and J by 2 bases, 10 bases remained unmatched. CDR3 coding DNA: TGTGCCAGCAGCTCGATGATGACAGGGTCGAACTATGGCTACACCTTC. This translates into CASSSMMTGSNYGYTF.

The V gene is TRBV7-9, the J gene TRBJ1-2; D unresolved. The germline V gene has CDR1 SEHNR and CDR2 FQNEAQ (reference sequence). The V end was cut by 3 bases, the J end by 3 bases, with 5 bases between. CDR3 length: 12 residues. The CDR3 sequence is CASSLADYGYTF. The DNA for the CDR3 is TGTGCCAGCAGCTTGGCAGACTATGGCTACACCTTC.

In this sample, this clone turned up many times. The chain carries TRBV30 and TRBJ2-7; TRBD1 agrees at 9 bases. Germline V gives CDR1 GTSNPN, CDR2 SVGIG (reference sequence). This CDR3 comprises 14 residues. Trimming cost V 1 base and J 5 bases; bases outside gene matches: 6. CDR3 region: CAWSGQGEAHEQYF. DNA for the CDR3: TGTGCCTGGAGTGGACAGGGGGAAGCACACGAGCAGTACTTC.

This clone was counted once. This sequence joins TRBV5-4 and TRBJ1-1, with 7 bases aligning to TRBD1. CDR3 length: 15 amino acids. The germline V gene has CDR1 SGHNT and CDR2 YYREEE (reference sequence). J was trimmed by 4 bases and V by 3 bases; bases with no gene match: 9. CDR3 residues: CASSSATGIRTEAFF. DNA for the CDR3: TGTGCCAGCAGCTCTGCGACAGGGATTCGCACTGAAGCTTTCTTT. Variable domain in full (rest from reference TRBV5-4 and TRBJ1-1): ETGVTQSPTHLIKTRGQQVTLRCSSQSGHNTVSWYQQALGQGPQFIFQYYREEENGRGNFPPRFSGLQFPNYSSELNVNALELDDSALYLCASSSATGIRTEAFFGQGTRLTVV.

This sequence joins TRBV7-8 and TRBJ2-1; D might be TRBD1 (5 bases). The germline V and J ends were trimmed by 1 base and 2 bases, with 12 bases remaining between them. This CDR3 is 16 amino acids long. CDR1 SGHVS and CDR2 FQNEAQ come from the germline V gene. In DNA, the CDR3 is TGTGCCAGCAGCTTAGGACAGACCCACGCCTACAATGAGCAGTTCTTC. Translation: CASSLGQTHAYNEQFF.

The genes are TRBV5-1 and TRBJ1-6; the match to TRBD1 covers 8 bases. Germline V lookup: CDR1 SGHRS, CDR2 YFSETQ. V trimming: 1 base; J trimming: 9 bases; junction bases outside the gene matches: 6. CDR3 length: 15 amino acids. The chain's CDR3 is CASSLTGGGISPLHF. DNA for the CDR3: TGCGCCAGCAGCTTGACAGGGGGGGGCATTTCACCCCTCCACTTT.

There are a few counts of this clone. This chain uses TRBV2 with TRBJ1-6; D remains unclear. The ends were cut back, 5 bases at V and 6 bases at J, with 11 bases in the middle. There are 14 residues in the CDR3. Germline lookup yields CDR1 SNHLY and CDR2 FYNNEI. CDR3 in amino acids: CASSRIQINSPLHF. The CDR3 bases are TGTGCCAGCAGTAGGATACAGATTAATTCACCCCTCCACTTT.

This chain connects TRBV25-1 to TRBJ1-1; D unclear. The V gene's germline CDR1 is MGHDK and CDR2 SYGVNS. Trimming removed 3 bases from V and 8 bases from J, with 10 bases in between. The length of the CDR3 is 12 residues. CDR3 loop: CASSDLLREAFF. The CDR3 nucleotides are TGTGCCAGCAGTGATTTACTGAGGGAAGCTTTCTTT.

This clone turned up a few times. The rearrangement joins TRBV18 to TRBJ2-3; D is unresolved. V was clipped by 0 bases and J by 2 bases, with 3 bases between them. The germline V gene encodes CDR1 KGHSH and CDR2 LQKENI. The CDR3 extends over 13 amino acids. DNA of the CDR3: TGTGCCAGCTCACCACCATACACAGATACGCAGTATTTT. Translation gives CASSPPYTDTQYF.